This T cell receptor (beta chain) stems from a study of human T cells and chemical hapten exposure. Unique molecular identifiers were attached to individual cDNA molecules within the library. TCRdb called the 5' RACE reads again in MiXCR, with one record for every CDR3 protein. The data hold some 150,000 distinct CDR3 sequences, with around 4% observed a single time. From whole blood left unfractionated, total RNA was extracted. Broader study findings: Following DPC sensitization, TCRs present above 1 in 1000 frequency showed no change.

The sample holds many counts of this clonotype. Its antigen is currently unknown. Germline V gene data show CDR1 as SEHNR and CDR2 as FQNEAQ (reference sequence). CDR3 length: 14 residues. The V and J ends lost 4 bases and 4 bases, in that order; junction bases with no gene match: 7. This clonotype was obtained from a female donor in good health. The chain carries TRBV7-9 and TRBJ2-7, with 7 nucleotides matching TRBD1. The CDR3 region has the DNA TGTGCCAGCAGCTCCTGGACAGGCTCGTACGAGCAGTACTTC. The encoded protein is CASSSWTGSYEQYF.